The text below deals with one T cell receptor (beta chain). Patients from Seattle were sampled longitudinally, starting during active infection. The data derive from a study of blood T cell repertoires in COVID-19. The overall study: Material from acute and convalescent COVID-19 was sourced from the United States, Italy and Spain.

Clones were read by immunoSEQ multiplex PCR, and TCRdb kept only the in-frame ones, dropping some. The table lists 400,000 to 450,000 clones, 70% to 90% of them singletons. Germline values: CDR1 SGHRS, CDR2 YFSETQ. Trimming at V came to 5 bases and at J to 6 bases, leaving 16 bases not matched to a gene. The CDR3 is made up of 16 amino acids. The chain combines TRBV5-1 with TRBJ2-7; TRBD2 matches at 8 bases. The sequenced sample consisted of peripheral blood. This sequence originates from a man younger than 30 with COVID-19, enrolled during active disease. The CDR3: CASRTGGTSGSFEQYF. CDR3 nucleotides: TGCGCCAGCAGGACTGGGGGTACTAGCGGTAGTTTCGAGCAGTACTTC.